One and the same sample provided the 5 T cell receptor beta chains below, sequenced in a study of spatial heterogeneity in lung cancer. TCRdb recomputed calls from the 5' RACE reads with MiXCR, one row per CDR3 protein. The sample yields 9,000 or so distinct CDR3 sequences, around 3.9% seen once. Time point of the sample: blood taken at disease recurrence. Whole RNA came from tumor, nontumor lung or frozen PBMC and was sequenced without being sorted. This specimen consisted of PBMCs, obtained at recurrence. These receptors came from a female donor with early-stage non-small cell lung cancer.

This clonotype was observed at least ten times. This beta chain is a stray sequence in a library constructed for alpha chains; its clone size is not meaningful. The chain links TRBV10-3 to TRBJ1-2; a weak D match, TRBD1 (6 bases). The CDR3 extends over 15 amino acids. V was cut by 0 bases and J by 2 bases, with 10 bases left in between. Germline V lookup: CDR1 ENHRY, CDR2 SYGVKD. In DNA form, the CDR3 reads TGTGCCATCAGTGAGTCTTCAGGGGCCAACTATGGCTACACCTTC. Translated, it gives CAISESSGANYGYTF.

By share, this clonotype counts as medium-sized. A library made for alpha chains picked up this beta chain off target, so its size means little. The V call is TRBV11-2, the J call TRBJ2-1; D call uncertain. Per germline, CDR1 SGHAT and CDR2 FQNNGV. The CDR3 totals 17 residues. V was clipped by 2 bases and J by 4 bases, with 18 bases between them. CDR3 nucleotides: TGTGCCAGCAGCTTAAGTACCCCCTTAGCCACGTACAATGAGCAGTTCTTC. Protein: CASSLSTPLATYNEQFF.

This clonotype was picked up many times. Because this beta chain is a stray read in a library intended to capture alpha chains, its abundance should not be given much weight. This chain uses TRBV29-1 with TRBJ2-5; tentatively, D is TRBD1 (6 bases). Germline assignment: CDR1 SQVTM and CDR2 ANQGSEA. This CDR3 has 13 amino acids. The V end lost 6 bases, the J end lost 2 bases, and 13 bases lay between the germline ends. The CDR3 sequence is CSVIPGAQETQYF. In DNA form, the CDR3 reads TGCAGCGTGATCCCAGGGGCTCAAGAGACCCAGTACTTC.

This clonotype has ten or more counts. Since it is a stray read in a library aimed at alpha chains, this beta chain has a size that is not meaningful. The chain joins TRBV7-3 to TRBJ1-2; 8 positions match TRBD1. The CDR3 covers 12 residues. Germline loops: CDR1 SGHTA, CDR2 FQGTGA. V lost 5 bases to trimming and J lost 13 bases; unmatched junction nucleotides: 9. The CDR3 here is CASSPGQGGATF. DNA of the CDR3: TGTGCCAGCAGCCCAGGACAGGGCGGGGCCACCTTC. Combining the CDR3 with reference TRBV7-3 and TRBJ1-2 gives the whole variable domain GAGVSQTPSNKVTEKGKYVELRCDPISGHTALYWYRQSLGQGPEFLIYFQGTGAADDSGLPNDRFFAVRPEGSVSTLKIQRTERGDSAVYLCASSPGQGGATFGSGTRLTVV.

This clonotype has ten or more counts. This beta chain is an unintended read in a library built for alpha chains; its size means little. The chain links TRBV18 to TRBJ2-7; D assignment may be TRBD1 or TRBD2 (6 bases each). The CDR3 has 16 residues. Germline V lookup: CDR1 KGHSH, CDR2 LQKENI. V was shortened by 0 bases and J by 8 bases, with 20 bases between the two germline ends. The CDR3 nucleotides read TGTGCCAGCTCACCACCTGTGAGACAGGACTACGTGAAGCAGTACTTC. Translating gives CASSPPVRQDYVKQYF. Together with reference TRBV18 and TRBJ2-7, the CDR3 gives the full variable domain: NAGVMQNPRHLVRRRGQEARLRCSPMKGHSHVYWYRQLPEEGLKFMVYLQKENIIDESGMPKERFSAEFPKEGPSILRIQQVVRGDSAAYFCASSPPVRQDYVKQYFGPGTRLTVT.